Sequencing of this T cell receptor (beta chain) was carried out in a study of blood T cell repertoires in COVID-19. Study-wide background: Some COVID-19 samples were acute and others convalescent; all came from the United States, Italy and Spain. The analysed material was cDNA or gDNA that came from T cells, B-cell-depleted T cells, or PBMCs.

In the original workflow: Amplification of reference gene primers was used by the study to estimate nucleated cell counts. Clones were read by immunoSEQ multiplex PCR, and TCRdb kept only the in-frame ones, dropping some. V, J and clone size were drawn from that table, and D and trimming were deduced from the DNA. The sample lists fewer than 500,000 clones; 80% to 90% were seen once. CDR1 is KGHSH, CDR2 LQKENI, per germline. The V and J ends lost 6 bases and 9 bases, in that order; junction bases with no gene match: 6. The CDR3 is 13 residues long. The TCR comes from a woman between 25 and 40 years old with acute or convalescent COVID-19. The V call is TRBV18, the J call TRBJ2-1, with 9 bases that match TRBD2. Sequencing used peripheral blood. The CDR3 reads CASSPPGLAEQFF. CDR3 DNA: TGTGCCAGCTCGCCGCCGGGACTAGCTGAGCAGTTCTTC.